These 10 T cell receptor beta chains were sequenced from one sample in a study of spatial heterogeneity in lung cancer. Time point meaning: blood at routine non-recurrence follow-up after resection. TCRdb itself ran the 5' RACE reads through MiXCR, one entry per CDR3 protein. The table includes some 20,000 distinct CDR3 sequences, over 8.5% detected once. This specimen consisted of PBMCs, obtained at follow-up. Receptor source: a male donor with early-stage non-small cell lung cancer.

In this sample, this clonotype is medium-sized. V and J are TRBV12-3 or TRBV12-4 and TRBJ1-5; D might be TRBD1 (5 bases). Trimming pared 5 bases from V and 1 base from J, leaving 12 bases between. The CDR3 extends over 15 amino acids. The CDR3 is CASSGGLVSNQPQHF. The CDR3 DNA reads as TGTGCCAGCAGTGGGGGACTGGTGAGCAATCAGCCCCAGCATTTT.

Note on this clonotype: A much larger clonotype is one base distant, so this may be a read error. The J gene is TRBJ1-5, the V gene TRBV7-2; D is perhaps TRBD1 (5 bases). The germline CDR1 and CDR2 sequences are SGHTA and FQGNSA. CDR3 length equals 15 residues. The CDR3 DNA reads TGTGTCAGCAGCTTAGACAGTGCTCGGGGACAGCCCCAGCATTTT. It encodes CVSSLDSARGQPQHF. The whole variable domain, filled in from reference TRBV7-2 and TRBJ1-5, reads GAGVSQSPSNKVTEKGKDVELRCDPISGHTALYWYRQSLGQGLEFLIYFQGNSAPDKSGLPSDRFSAERTGGSVSTLTIQRTQQEDSAVYLCVSSLDSARGQPQHFGDGTRLSIL.

The V and J genes are TRBV29-1 and TRBJ2-5; 9 positions agree with TRBD1. The CDR3 length is 14 residues. Germline V lookup: CDR1 SQVTM, CDR2 ANQGSEA. Unmatched junction bases numbered 8, after V lost 4 bases and J lost 5 bases. DNA for the CDR3: TGCAGCGTTGCCGGTCATGACAGGGGGGAGACCCAGTACTTC. As protein: CSVAGHDRGETQYF.

In this sample, this clonotype turned up many times. This sequence joins TRBV4-3 and TRBJ1-1; 7 bases match TRBD1. The CDR3 has 14 residues. J was trimmed by 0 bases and V by 5 bases; bases with no gene match: 3. Germline CDR1 is LGHNA and CDR2 is YSLEER. Here the CDR3 reads CASSIQGMNTEAFF. The CDR3 DNA is TGCGCCAGCAGCATACAGGGGATGAACACTGAAGCTTTCTTT.

Ten or more counts support this clonotype. The CDR3 is CASSQRTSTGELFF. For the CDR3, the DNA is TGTGCCAGCAGCCAAAGGACTAGTACCGGGGAGCTGTTTTTT. The chain has TRBV14 and TRBJ2-2; 7 nucleotides match TRBD2. CDR1 SGHDN and CDR2 FVKESK come from the germline V gene. The J segment lost 5 bases and the V segment lost 2 bases, leaving 2 bases of the junction unmatched. The CDR3 spans 14 residues.

The sample holds a few counts of this clonotype. This chain connects TRBV5-1 to TRBJ2-1; 13 nucleotides agree with TRBD2. Germline loops: CDR1 SGHRS, CDR2 YFSETQ. J was trimmed by 10 bases and V by 3 bases; bases with no gene match: 4. This CDR3 has 14 residues. The CDR3 bases are TGCGCCAGCAGCTCGGGACTAGCGGGATGGGAGCAGTTCTTC. The encoded protein is CASSSGLAGWEQFF.

This clonotype was seen many times. V usage is TRBV11-2 and J usage is TRBJ2-5; no firm D call. The CDR3 consists of 12 residues. Germline CDR1 reads SGHAT; CDR2 reads FQNNGV. V gave up 4 bases and J gave up 8 bases, with 11 bases separating them. CDR3: CASSSRGITQYF. CDR3 bases: TGTGCCAGCAGCTCCCGCGGTATAACCCAGTACTTC.

In its sample, this clonotype was seen many times. The chain combines TRBV4-1 with TRBJ1-2; D remains unclear. The CDR3 has 14 residues. V was clipped by 1 base and J by 0 bases, with 6 bases between them. Germline assignment: CDR1 MGHRA and CDR2 YSYEKL. CDR3 in amino acids: CASSQVVSNYGYTF. In DNA, the CDR3 is TGCGCCAGCAGCCAAGTGGTTTCTAACTATGGCTACACCTTC.

This clonotype was seen repeatedly, ten times or more. The chain carries TRBV5-1 and TRBJ2-2; D remains ambiguous. V was shortened by 2 bases and J by 3 bases, with 14 bases between the two germline ends. The germline V gene has CDR1 SGHRS and CDR2 YFSETQ. This CDR3 is 16 amino acids long. The CDR3 DNA reads TGCGCCAGCAGCTTCAAGACTCCGAAGGACACCGGGGAGCTGTTTTTT. This translates into CASSFKTPKDTGELFF.

This clonotype has a count of ten or more. This CDR3 is CASSFSGGYYEQYF. The CDR3 nucleotides are TGCGCCAGCAGCTTTTCGGGGGGCTACTACGAGCAGTACTTC. The V gene is TRBV5-1, the J gene TRBJ2-7; perhaps TRBD2 as D (7 bases). CDR1 SGHRS and CDR2 YFSETQ come from the germline V gene. This CDR3 has 14 residues. V was shortened by 2 bases and J by 3 bases, with 12 bases between the two germline ends.